The 15 T cell receptor beta chains in this list originate from one sample, sequenced in a study of cytomegalovirus exposure and HLA in healthy donors (dated by TCRdb to 2016 to 2017). Receptor libraries were prepared by the immunoSEQ multiplex PCR assay. The multiplex PCR relied on a mix of 60 forward primers for TCR Vbeta segments and 13 reverse primers for TCR Jbeta segments. The immuneACCESS repertoire file appears here via TCRdb, limited to in-frame rearrangements. These files lack a portion of the clones; in checked studies, under half of the deficit traces to unresolved V genes, and the cause of the others is not known. For this sample the table gives over 100,000 clones, of which around three quarters were detected only once. The top ten hold approximately 4.2% of the sample. The sequenced material came from PBMCs. The receptors stem from a male donor in good health and CMV-seropositive.

This chain connects TRBV2 to TRBJ2-1; 8 bases are a match to TRBD1. The CDR3 has 16 residues. J lost 9 bases, V lost 5 bases, and 15 bases had no gene match. From germline, CDR1 is SNHLY and CDR2 FYNNEI. CDR3 residues: CASSPGSGGDPFEQFF. Written as DNA, the CDR3 is TGTGCCAGCAGTCCCGGGTCAGGGGGCGACCCTTTTGAGCAGTTCTTC.

The chain uses TRBV18 and TRBJ2-6; D possibly corresponds to TRBD2 (5 bases). CDR3 size: 17 residues. V lost 1 base, J lost 3 bases, and 13 bases lay in between. The germline V gene has CDR1 KGHSH and CDR2 LQKENI. The CDR3 sequence is CASSPRFADFGANVLTF. DNA for the CDR3: TGTGCCAGCTCACCACGTTTCGCGGACTTTGGGGCCAACGTCCTGACTTTC.

The genes are TRBV4-1 and TRBJ2-2; D unresolved. Germline V gives CDR1 MGHRA, CDR2 YSYEKL. Trimming left V 1 base short and J 0 bases short, with 9 bases between. The CDR3 sequence is 16 residues long. The CDR3 DNA is TGCGCCAGCAGCCAAGCGATGAGCGCGAACACCGGGGAGCTGTTTTTT. Encoded protein: CASSQAMSANTGELFF.

The chain combines TRBV28 with TRBJ2-5; D might be TRBD2 (6 bases). Gene TRBJ2-7 matches the end of the DNA better, so the J call may be wrong. Germline CDR1 reads MDHEN; CDR2 reads SYDVKM. The CDR3 has 14 amino acids. The CDR3 spells CAAGFRDSLYEQYF. In DNA form, the CDR3 reads TGTGCCGCAGGATTCCGGGACTCCCTTTACGAGCAGTACTTC.

V gene TRBV6-5 combines with J gene TRBJ1-2; D is possibly TRBD1 (5 bases). The CDR3 has 13 amino acids. Germline V gene sequence: CDR1 MNHEY, CDR2 SVGAGI. The V gene lost 5 bases and the J gene lost 3 bases, with 10 bases spanning the gap. CDR3: CASSQTEDYGYTF. In nucleotides, the CDR3 is TGTGCCAGCAGTCAGACAGAAGACTATGGCTACACCTTC.

The chain uses TRBV28 and TRBJ1-2, with D maybe TRBD1 (5 bases). This CDR3 is built from 15 residues. Germline CDR1 reads MDHEN; CDR2 reads SYDVKM. V shed 5 bases and J shed 4 bases, with 17 bases lying between them. The CDR3 is CASSPPRTLFYGYTF. The CDR3 DNA reads as TGTGCCAGCAGTCCTCCCAGGACACTGTTCTATGGCTACACCTTC.

The V and J genes are TRBV13 and TRBJ1-4, with unresolved D. Trimming shortened V by 1 base and J by 8 bases, and 8 bases separated the two germline ends. The CDR3 spans 13 residues. Per the germline V gene, CDR1 is PRHDT and CDR2 is FYEKMQ (reference sequence). The CDR3 sequence: CASSLDYGEKLFF. For the CDR3, the DNA is TGTGCCAGCAGCTTAGATTACGGGGAAAAACTGTTTTTT. Together with reference TRBV13 and TRBJ1-4, the CDR3 gives the full variable domain: AAGVIQSPRHLIKEKRETATLKCYPIPRHDTVYWYQQGPGQDPQFLISFYEKMQSDKGSIPDRFSAQQFSDYHSELNMSSLELGDSALYFCASSLDYGEKLFFGSGTQLSVL.

CDR3 sequence: CASSHNQAGGFNYGYTF. In DNA, the CDR3 is TGTGCCAGCAGCCACAACCAGGCAGGGGGGTTCAACTATGGCTACACCTTC. The chain has TRBV5-4 and TRBJ1-2, with 7 bases identical to TRBD1. Trimming at V came to 4 bases and at J to 2 bases, leaving 14 bases not matched to a gene. The CDR3 consists of 17 residues. From germline, CDR1 is SGHNT and CDR2 YYREEE (reference sequence). The whole variable domain, remainder taken from reference TRBV5-4 and TRBJ1-2, is ETGVTQSPTHLIKTRGQQVTLRCSSQSGHNTVSWYQQALGQGPQFIFQYYREEENGRGNFPPRFSGLQFPNYSSELNVNALELDDSALYLCASSHNQAGGFNYGYTFGSGTRLTVV.

The chain employs TRBV28 and TRBJ2-7, with D perhaps matching TRBD2 (7 bases). Between the trimmed V and J ends, which lost 3 bases and 6 bases, there was a span of 15 bases. The CDR3 consists of 14 residues. The germline CDR1 and CDR2 sequences are MDHEN and SYDVKM. For the CDR3, the DNA is TGTGCCAGCAGTTTTGGGGGGGGCCTAGGCGAGCAGTACTTC. Translating it yields CASSFGGGLGEQYF.

This clone has a single count. This chain uses TRBV7-9 with TRBJ2-1, with 9 bases lining up with TRBD2. CDR3 length: 16 residues. The ends lost 0 bases at V and 5 bases at J; junction bases unmatched: 5. From germline, CDR1 is SEHNR and CDR2 FQNEAQ (reference sequence). CDR3 DNA: TGTGCCAGCAGCTTAGCTAGCGGGGGCACCAACAATGAGCAGTTCTTC. This gives the protein CASSLASGGTNNEQFF.

The V call is TRBV10-3, the J call TRBJ2-3; 10 nucleotides agree with TRBD2. J gave up 1 base and V 3 bases, and 7 bases lay outside the gene matches. The V gene's germline CDR1 is ENHRY and CDR2 SYGVKD. CDR3 size: 17 residues. This CDR3 is CAISELGLAGGTDTQYF. The DNA of the CDR3 is TGTGCCATCAGTGAATTGGGGCTAGCGGGGGGCACAGATACGCAGTATTTT.

CDR3 bases: TGTGCCAGCAGCCTAAACAGCCGTTGGGGCAATCAGCCCCAGCATTTT. This translates into CASSLNSRWGNQPQHF. This chain uses TRBV7-8 with TRBJ1-5; no clear D gene. Germline lookup yields CDR1 SGHVS and CDR2 FQNEAQ. Trimming pared 5 bases from V and 2 bases from J, leaving 16 bases between. This CDR3 is built from 16 residues. The full variable domain, in which reference TRBV7-8 and TRBJ1-5 provide the parts outside the CDR3, is GAGVSQSPRYKVAKRGQDVALRCDPISGHVSLFWYQQALGQGPEFLTYFQNEAQLDKSGLPSDRFFAERPEGSVSTLKIQRTQQEDSAVYLCASSLNSRWGNQPQHFGDGTRLSIL.

The gene calls are TRBV5-5 and TRBJ2-3; D possibly corresponds to TRBD1 (5 bases). This CDR3 has 15 amino acids. Trimming left V 0 bases short and J 2 bases short, with 10 bases between. The germline V gene has CDR1 SGHKS and CDR2 YYEKEE (reference sequence). CDR3 nucleotide sequence: TGTGCCAGCAGCTTGGAGCAGGGTTTCACAGATACGCAGTATTTT. Protein sequence: CASSLEQGFTDTQYF. Based on the CDR3 plus reference TRBV5-5 and TRBJ2-3, the full variable domain is DAGVTQSPTHLIKTRGQQVTLRCSPISGHKSVSWYQQVLGQGPQFIFQYYEKEERGRGNFPDRFSARQFPNYSSELNVNALLLGDSALYLCASSLEQGFTDTQYFGPGTRLTVL.

This clone was seen just once. The chain employs TRBV30 and TRBJ2-7, with D possibly matching TRBD1 (6 bases). The V gene's germline CDR1 is GTSNPN and CDR2 SVGIG (reference sequence). V was shortened by 4 bases and J by 6 bases, with 10 bases between the two germline ends. The CDR3 extends over 11 amino acids. For the CDR3, the DNA is TGTGCCTGGAACAGGGCGAGCGAGCAGTACTTC. Amino acids: CAWNRASEQYF.

The CDR3 nucleotides are TGCGCCAGCACCGTAGCGGGGGGGACAGATACGCAGTATTTT. It translates to CASTVAGGTDTQYF. V is TRBV5-1 and J is TRBJ2-3; 11 nucleotides line up with TRBD2. This CDR3 comprises 14 residues. After removal of 6 bases from V and 3 bases from J, the junction contained 3 bases not matched to a gene. Germline values: CDR1 SGHRS, CDR2 YFSETQ.